Sequencing of this T cell receptor (beta chain) was carried out in a study of cytomegalovirus exposure and HLA in healthy donors. Looked up from germline, CDR1 is SGHTA and CDR2 is FQGNSA. The CDR3 contains 15 residues. With V trimmed by 5 bases and J by 7 bases, 7 bases remained unmatched. This clone was picked up a small number of times. Researchers ran the PCR with 60 Vbeta and 13 Jbeta primers. TCRdb's copy holds only in-frame clones and misses some; the assay was immunoSEQ multiplex PCR. The table has 95,000 to 110,000 clones, approximately 73% seen once. The sequencing input was PBMCs. The origin of this receptor is a man aged 25-45 years in good health and CMV-seronegative. The chain combines TRBV7-2 with TRBJ2-3; the match to TRBD2 covers 12 bases. CDR3 loop: CASSRLAGVINTQYF. CDR3 DNA sequence: TGTGCCAGCAGCCGACTAGCGGGAGTGATAAATACGCAGTATTTT.